The 18 T cell receptor beta chains below come from one sample, sequenced in a study of T cell responses to AZD1222 COVID-19 vaccine. Method: immunoSEQ multiplex PCR; TCRdb's copy keeps in-frame clones and lacks some. The data contain over 150,000 clones, roughly nine tenths of them singletons. This sample comprised peripheral blood, obtained on day 0 of AZD1222 vaccination. All receptors come from an adult in good health.

The chain combines TRBV24-1 with TRBJ2-5; D remains unclear. CDR3 length: 11 residues. The ends were cut back, 1 base at V and 5 bases at J, with 1 base in the middle. The germline V gene encodes CDR1 KGHDR and CDR2 SFDVKD. The CDR3 spells CATSDFETQYF. CDR3 nucleotide sequence: TGTGCCACCAGTGATTTTGAGACCCAGTACTTC.

This chain links TRBV6-5 with TRBJ2-7; 8 bases line up with TRBD1. The length of the CDR3 is 14 residues. J gave up 5 bases and V 3 bases, and 6 bases lay outside the gene matches. The germline V gene has CDR1 MNHEY and CDR2 SVGAGI. This chain's CDR3 is CASSYTTGDDEQYF. The CDR3, as DNA: TGTGCCAGCAGTTATACGACAGGGGACGACGAGCAGTACTTC.

CDR3 coding DNA: TGTGCCAGCAAGGGGGGTAACCAAGCTTTCTTT. Its translation: CASKGGNQAFF. J is TRBJ1-1 and V is TRBV6-5, with D maybe TRBD1 (6 bases). This CDR3 spans 11 amino acids. Trimming left V 7 bases short and J 9 bases short, with 12 bases between. Germline CDR1 reads MNHEY; CDR2 reads SVGAGI.

The chain carries TRBV4-2 and TRBJ1-2; D remains ambiguous. The germline V gene encodes CDR1 LGHNA and CDR2 YNFKEQ. The CDR3 consists of 11 residues. The V and J ends lost 6 bases and 5 bases respectively, with 7 bases between them. This CDR3 reads CASREQYGYTF. The CDR3 DNA sequence: TGTGCCAGCAGGGAGCAATATGGCTACACCTTC.

The rearrangement uses TRBV6-5 and TRBJ1-5; maybe TRBD1 (6 bases). The CDR3 runs 13 residues. From germline, CDR1 is MNHEY and CDR2 SVGAGI. Trimming cost V 4 bases and J 6 bases, with 10 bases left between them. The CDR3 DNA is TGTGCCAGCAGTTTCTCACAGGGTCAGCCCCAGCATTTT. Its translation: CASSFSQGQPQHF.

V is TRBV5-5 and J is TRBJ2-5; D is unclear. This CDR3 comprises 14 residues. Germline CDR1 SGHKS, CDR2 YYEKEE (reference sequence). The germline V and J ends were trimmed by 0 bases and 2 bases, with 8 bases remaining between them. In DNA form, the CDR3 reads TGTGCCAGCAGCTTGGGAGCCCCACAAGAGACCCAGTACTTC. It is translated as CASSLGAPQETQYF.

The CDR3 sequence is CASSAQPNYGYTF. The DNA for the CDR3 is TGTGCCAGTAGTGCGCAGCCTAACTATGGCTACACCTTC. The V and J genes are TRBV19 and TRBJ1-2, with D unclear. V was clipped by 5 bases and J by 0 bases, with 7 bases between them. The CDR3 contains 13 residues. Germline V gene sequence: CDR1 LNHDA, CDR2 SQIVND (reference sequence). The full variable domain, in which reference TRBV19 and TRBJ1-2 provide the parts outside the CDR3, is DGGITQSPKYLFRKEGQNVTLSCEQNLNHDAMYWYRQDPGQGLRLIYYSQIVNDFQKGDIAEGYSVSREKKESFPLTVTSAQKNPTAFYLCASSAQPNYGYTFGSGTRLTVV.

The rearrangement uses TRBV2 and TRBJ2-5, with 11 bases identical to TRBD2. Trimming at V came to 4 bases and at J to 6 bases, leaving 7 bases not matched to a gene. This CDR3 comprises 15 residues. Germline assignment: CDR1 SNHLY and CDR2 FYNNEI. The CDR3 region has the DNA TGTGCCAGCAGTGGGAATAGCGGGGGGGGTAAGACCCAGTACTTC. It yields the protein CASSGNSGGGKTQYF.

This clone was seen once. The chain couples TRBV11-2 to TRBJ1-1; D not certain. The CDR3 sequence is 13 residues long. From germline, CDR1 is SGHAT and CDR2 FQNNGV. Trimming left V 5 bases short and J 1 base short, with 8 bases between. This CDR3 is CASSRAGNTEAFF. In nucleotides, the CDR3 is TGTGCCAGCAGCCGCGCAGGGAACACTGAAGCTTTCTTT.

This chain connects TRBV7-6 to TRBJ1-3, with D perhaps matching TRBD1 (5 bases). This CDR3 region has 15 residues. V dropped 2 bases and J dropped 1 base, with 9 bases sitting between them. CDR1 and CDR2 (germline): SGHVS, FNYEAQ. The CDR3, as DNA: TGTGCCAGCAGCTTACAGGGCGGGTCTGGAAACACCATATATTTT. Translating gives CASSLQGGSGNTIYF.

The chain has TRBV5-1 and TRBJ2-7, with 13 bases lining up with TRBD2. The CDR3 consists of 19 residues. Germline CDR1 SGHRS, CDR2 YFSETQ. After removal of 1 base from V and 0 bases from J, the junction contained 10 bases not matched to a gene. The CDR3 sequence: CASSLLGTSGAASSYEQYF. DNA for the CDR3: TGCGCCAGCAGCTTGTTGGGGACTAGCGGGGCGGCGAGCTCCTACGAGCAGTACTTC.

The chain has TRBV10-3 and TRBJ2-1; 12 bases match TRBD2. The germline gives CDR1 ENHRY, CDR2 SYGVKD. The CDR3 totals 15 residues. J was trimmed by 8 bases and V by 3 bases; bases with no gene match: 5. For the CDR3, the DNA is TGTGCCATCAGTGAAGCTAGCGGGGGGGCCGATGAGCAGTTCTTC. Its translation is CAISEASGGADEQFF.

V and J are TRBV29-1 and TRBJ1-1, with D possibly being TRBD1 (5 bases). Germline V lookup: CDR1 SQVTM, CDR2 ANQGSEA. The length of the CDR3 is 11 residues. V was shortened by 7 bases and J by 6 bases, with 12 bases between the two germline ends. The CDR3 sequence is CSAQVGPEAFF. CDR3 DNA: TGCAGCGCCCAGGTGGGACCTGAAGCTTTCTTT.

The chain employs TRBV4-2 and TRBJ1-3; 9 positions agree with TRBD1. The trim removed 0 bases at V and 1 base at J, leaving 7 bases unmatched. The germline CDR1 and CDR2 sequences are LGHNA and YNFKEQ. The CDR3 consists of 18 residues. The CDR3 protein is CASSQDFPDRGSGNTIYF. In nucleotides, the CDR3 is TGTGCCAGCAGCCAAGATTTCCCCGACAGGGGGTCTGGAAACACCATATATTTT.

The rearrangement uses TRBV30 and TRBJ1-3; D is ambiguous. Deletions cut 3 bases from V and 2 bases from J, with 5 bases between. CDR3 length: 12 amino acids. Germline CDR1 is GTSNPN and CDR2 is SVGIG (reference sequence). The CDR3 reads CAWRPAGNTIYF. In nucleotides, the CDR3 is TGTGCCTGGAGGCCCGCTGGAAACACCATATATTTT.

The chain employs TRBV6-5 and TRBJ2-4; the match to TRBD1 covers 7 bases. The CDR3 is 14 residues long. Germline V gene lookup returns CDR1 MNHEY and CDR2 SVGAGI. Losses at the gene ends were 6 bases for V and 7 bases for J; bases not matched to a gene: 9. In DNA form, the CDR3 reads TGTGCCAGCAGGGACGCGGCCAGGGGGAACATTCAGTACTTC. Its translation: CASRDAARGNIQYF.

This sequence joins TRBV13 and TRBJ1-2; D remains ambiguous. Germline V gene lookup returns CDR1 PRHDT and CDR2 FYEKMQ (reference sequence). Trimming shortened V by 5 bases and J by 5 bases, and 9 bases separated the two germline ends. The CDR3 length is 12 residues. The CDR3 is CASSKGLYGYTF. The CDR3 DNA reads as TGTGCCAGCAGCAAGGGCCTTTATGGCTACACCTTC.

V is TRBV9 and J is TRBJ1-1; tentatively, D is TRBD1 (5 bases). Germline CDR1 reads SGDLS; CDR2 reads YYNGEE. CDR3 size: 18 residues. Deletions cut 0 bases from V and 1 base from J, with 19 bases between. The CDR3 region has the DNA TGTGCCAGCAGCGTAGCTACCAGGGTTGGCACACCGAACACTGAAGCTTTCTTT. Amino acid sequence: CASSVATRVGTPNTEAFF. Full variable domain (outside the CDR3, taken from reference TRBV9 and TRBJ1-1): DSGVTQTPKHLITATGQRVTLRCSPRSGDLSVYWYQQSLDQGLQFLIQYYNGEERAKGNILERFSAQQFPDLHSELNLSSLELGDSALYFCASSVATRVGTPNTEAFFGQGTRLTVV.